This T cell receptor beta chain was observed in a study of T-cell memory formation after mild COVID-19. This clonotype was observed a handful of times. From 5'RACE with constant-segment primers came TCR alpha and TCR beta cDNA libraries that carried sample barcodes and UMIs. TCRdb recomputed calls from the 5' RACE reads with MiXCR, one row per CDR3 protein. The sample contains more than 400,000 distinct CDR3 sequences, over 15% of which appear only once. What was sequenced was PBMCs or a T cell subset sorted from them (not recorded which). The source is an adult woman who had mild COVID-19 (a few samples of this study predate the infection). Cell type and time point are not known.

This CDR3 is CASNLESHYEQYF. The CDR3 coding sequence is TGTGCCAGCAACCTGGAATCCCACTACGAGCAGTACTTC. The rearrangement uses TRBV5-5 and TRBJ2-7, with D uncertain. CDR1 is SGHKS and CDR2 is YYEKEE in the germline V gene (reference sequence). The CDR3 totals 13 residues. V was shortened by 6 bases and J by 3 bases, with 13 bases between the two germline ends.